The present T cell receptor beta chain was sequenced within a study of CD4+ T cells in melanoma. Points from the study as a whole: A reported correlation linked neoantigen-specific CD4+ T cells to CD8+, macrophage and B cell function.

In the case of this clone: Its antigen is as yet unknown.

Measured with immunoSEQ multiplex PCR; TCRdb has only the in-frame clones, and not every one. The table lists about 55,000 clones, approximately 74% of them singletons, with around 5% in the top ten. Sequenced material: tumor tissue. The sequence was obtained from a human donor with melanoma.

Written as DNA, the CDR3 is TGTGCCAGCAGCCCGCCGGGACAGGGGGTAGGAGAGACCCAGTACTTC. It translates to CASSPPGQGVGETQYF. This rearrangement joins TRBV9 to TRBJ2-5; 11 positions match TRBD1. After removal of 4 bases from V and 4 bases from J, the junction contained 9 bases not matched to a gene. Germline loops: CDR1 SGDLS, CDR2 YYNGEE. The CDR3 has 16 amino acids.